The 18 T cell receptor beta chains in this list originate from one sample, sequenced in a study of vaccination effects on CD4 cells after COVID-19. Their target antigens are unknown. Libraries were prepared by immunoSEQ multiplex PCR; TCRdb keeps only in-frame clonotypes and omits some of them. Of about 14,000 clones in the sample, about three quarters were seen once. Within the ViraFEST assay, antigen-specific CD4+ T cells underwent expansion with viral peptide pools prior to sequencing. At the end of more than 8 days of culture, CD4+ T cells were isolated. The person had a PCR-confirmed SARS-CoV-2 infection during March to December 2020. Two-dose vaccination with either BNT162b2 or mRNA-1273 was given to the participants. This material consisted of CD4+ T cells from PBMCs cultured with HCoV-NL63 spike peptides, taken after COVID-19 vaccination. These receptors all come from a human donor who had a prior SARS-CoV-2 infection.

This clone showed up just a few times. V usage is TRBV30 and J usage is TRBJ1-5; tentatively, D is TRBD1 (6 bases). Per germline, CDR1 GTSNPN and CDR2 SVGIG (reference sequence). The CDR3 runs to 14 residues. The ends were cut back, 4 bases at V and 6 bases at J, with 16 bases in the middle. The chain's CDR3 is CAWTSTDRTQPQHF. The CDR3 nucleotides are TGTGCCTGGACTTCCACCGACAGGACTCAGCCCCAGCATTTT.

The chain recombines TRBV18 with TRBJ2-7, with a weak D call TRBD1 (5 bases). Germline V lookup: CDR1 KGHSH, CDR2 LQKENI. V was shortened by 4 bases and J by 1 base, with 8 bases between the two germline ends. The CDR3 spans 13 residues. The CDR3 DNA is TGTGCCAGCTCACGTGACAGTTCCTACGAGCAGTACTTC. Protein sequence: CASSRDSSYEQYF. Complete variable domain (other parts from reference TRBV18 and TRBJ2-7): NAGVMQNPRHLVRRRGQEARLRCSPMKGHSHVYWYRQLPEEGLKFMVYLQKENIIDESGMPKERFSAEFPKEGPSILRIQQVVRGDSAAYFCASSRDSSYEQYFGPGTRLTVT.

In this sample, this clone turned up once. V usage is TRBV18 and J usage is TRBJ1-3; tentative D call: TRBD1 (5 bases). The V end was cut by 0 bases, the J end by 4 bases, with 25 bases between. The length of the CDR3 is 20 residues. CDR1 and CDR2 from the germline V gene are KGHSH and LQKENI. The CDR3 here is CASSPPVRARSGGTGNTIYF. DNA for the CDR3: TGTGCCAGCTCACCACCGGTGCGTGCGAGGAGCGGCGGGACGGGAAACACCATATATTTT.

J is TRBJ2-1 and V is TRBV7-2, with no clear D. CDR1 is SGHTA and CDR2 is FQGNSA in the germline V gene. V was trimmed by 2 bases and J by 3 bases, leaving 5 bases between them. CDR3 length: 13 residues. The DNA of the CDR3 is TGTGCCAGCAGCTTATCCAGCTACAATGAGCAGTTCTTC. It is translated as CASSLSSYNEQFF.

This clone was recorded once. CDR3 loop: CAISSTGVTSGNTIYF. For the CDR3, the DNA is TGTGCCATCAGTTCCACAGGGGTCACCTCTGGAAACACCATATATTTT. The V gene is TRBV10-3, the J gene TRBJ1-3, with 7 bases that match TRBD1. With V trimmed by 5 bases and J by 0 bases, 7 bases remained unmatched. Per germline, CDR1 ENHRY and CDR2 SYGVKD. The CDR3 totals 16 residues.

The DNA for the CDR3 is TGTGCCAGCAGCCAAAGTACCACAGAGACCCAGTACTTC. Its protein product is CASSQSTTETQYF. The rearrangement joins TRBV4-2 to TRBJ2-5; no clear D gene. The germline V gene encodes CDR1 LGHNA and CDR2 YNFKEQ. Trimming took 2 bases from V and 4 from J, leaving 8 bases between them. There are 13 residues in the CDR3.

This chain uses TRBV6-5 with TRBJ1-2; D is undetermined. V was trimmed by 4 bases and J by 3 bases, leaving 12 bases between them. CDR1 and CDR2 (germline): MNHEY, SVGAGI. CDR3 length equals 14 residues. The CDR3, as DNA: TGTGCCAGCAGTTTTGGAGGAGGAGACTATGGCTACACCTTC. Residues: CASSFGGGDYGYTF.

The CDR3 DNA sequence: TGTGCCAGCAGCTCCAGGGTTACCTACGAGCAGTACTTC. Amino acids: CASSSRVTYEQYF. This sequence joins TRBV7-2 and TRBJ2-7; a possible D gene is TRBD1 (5 bases). The CDR3 runs 13 residues. V was trimmed by 4 bases and J by 2 bases, leaving 9 bases between them. Germline assignment: CDR1 SGHTA and CDR2 FQGNSA.

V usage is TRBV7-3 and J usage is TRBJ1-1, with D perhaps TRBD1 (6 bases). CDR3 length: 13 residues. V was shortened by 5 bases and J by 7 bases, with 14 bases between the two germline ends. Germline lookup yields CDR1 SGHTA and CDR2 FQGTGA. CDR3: CASSQGQNDEAFF. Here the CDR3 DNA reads TGTGCCAGCAGCCAAGGACAGAACGATGAAGCTTTCTTT.

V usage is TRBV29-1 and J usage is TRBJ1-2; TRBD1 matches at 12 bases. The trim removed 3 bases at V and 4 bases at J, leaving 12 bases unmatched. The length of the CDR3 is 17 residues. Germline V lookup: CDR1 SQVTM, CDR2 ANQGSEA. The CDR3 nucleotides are TGCAGCGTTGATACGCCGGGACAGGGGGCTTCTGGCTATGGCTACACCTTC. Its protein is CSVDTPGQGASGYGYTF.

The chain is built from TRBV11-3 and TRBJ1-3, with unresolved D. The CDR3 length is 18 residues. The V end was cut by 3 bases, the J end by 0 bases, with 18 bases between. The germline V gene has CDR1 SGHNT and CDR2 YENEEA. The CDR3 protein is CASSLVSFAVNSGNTIYF. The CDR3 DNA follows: TGTGCCAGCAGCTTGGTTAGTTTTGCGGTTAACTCTGGAAACACCATATATTTT.

CDR3 region: CASGFKTSGNYNEQFF. The CDR3, as DNA: TGTGCTAGTGGTTTTAAGACTAGCGGGAACTACAATGAGCAGTTCTTC. The gene calls are TRBV12-5 and TRBJ2-1, with 11 bases aligning to TRBD2. J was trimmed by 3 bases and V by 3 bases; bases with no gene match: 4. Per germline, CDR1 LGHNT and CDR2 FRNRAP. The CDR3 spans 16 residues.

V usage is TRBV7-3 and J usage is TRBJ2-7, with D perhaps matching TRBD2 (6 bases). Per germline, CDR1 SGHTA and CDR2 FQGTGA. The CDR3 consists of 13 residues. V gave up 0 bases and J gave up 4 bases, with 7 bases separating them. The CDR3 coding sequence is TGTGCCAGCAGCTTAACGCGGGGATACGAGCAGTACTTC. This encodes CASSLTRGYEQYF.

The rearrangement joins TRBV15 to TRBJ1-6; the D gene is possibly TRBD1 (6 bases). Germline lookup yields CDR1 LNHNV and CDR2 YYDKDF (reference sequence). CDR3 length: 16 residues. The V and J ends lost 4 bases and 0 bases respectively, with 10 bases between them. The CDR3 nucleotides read TGTGCCACCAGCACCGGACAGAGCTCCTATAATTCACCCCTCCACTTT. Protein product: CATSTGQSSYNSPLHF.

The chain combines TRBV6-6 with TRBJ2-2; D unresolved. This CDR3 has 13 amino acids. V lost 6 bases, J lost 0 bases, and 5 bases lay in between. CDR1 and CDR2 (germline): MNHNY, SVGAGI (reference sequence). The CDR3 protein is CASRISNTGELFF. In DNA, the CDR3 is TGTGCCAGCAGGATTTCGAACACCGGGGAGCTGTTTTTT.

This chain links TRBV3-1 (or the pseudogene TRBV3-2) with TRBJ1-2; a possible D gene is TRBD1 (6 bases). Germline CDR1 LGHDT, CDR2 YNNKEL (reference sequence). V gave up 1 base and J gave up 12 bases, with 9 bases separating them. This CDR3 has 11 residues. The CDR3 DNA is TGTGCCAGCAGCCAAGGAGGGGGAAACACCTTC. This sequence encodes CASSQGGGNTF.

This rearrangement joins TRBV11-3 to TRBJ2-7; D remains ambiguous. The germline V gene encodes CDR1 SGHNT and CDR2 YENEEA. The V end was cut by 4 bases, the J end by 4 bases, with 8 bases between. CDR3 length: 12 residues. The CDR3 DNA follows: TGTGCCAGCAGCTGGTCATCATACGAGCAGTACTTC. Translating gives CASSWSSYEQYF. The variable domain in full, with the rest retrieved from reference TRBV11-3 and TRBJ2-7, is EAGVVQSPRYKIIEKKQPVAFWCNPISGHNTLYWYLQNLGQGPELLIRYENEEAVDDSQLPKDRFSAERLKGVDSTLKIQPAELGDSAVYLCASSWSSYEQYFGPGTRLTVT.

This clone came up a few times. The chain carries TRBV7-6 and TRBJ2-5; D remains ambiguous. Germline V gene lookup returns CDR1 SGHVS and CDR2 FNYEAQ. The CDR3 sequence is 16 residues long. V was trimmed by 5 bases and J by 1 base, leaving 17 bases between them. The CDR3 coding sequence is TGTGCCAGCAGCCTAACTTTGGCGATGAGCCAAGAGACCCAGTACTTC. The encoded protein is CASSLTLAMSQETQYF.